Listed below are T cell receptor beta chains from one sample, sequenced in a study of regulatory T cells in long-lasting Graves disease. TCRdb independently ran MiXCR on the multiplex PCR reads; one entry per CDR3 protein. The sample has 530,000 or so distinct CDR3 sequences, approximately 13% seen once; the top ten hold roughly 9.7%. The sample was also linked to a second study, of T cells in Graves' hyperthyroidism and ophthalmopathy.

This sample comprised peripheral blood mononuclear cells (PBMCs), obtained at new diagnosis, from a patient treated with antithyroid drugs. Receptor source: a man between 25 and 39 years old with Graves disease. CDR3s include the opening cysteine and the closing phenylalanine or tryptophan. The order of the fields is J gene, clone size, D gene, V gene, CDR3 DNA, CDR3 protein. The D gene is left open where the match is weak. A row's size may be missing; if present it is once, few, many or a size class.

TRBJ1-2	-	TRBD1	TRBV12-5	TGTGCTAGTGGTTTGGTTTCCGGGACAGGATACTATGGCTACACCTTC	CASGLVSGTGYYGYTF
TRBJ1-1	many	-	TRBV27	TGTGCCAGCAGTTTATATCAGAACACTGAAGCTTTCTTT	CASSLYQNTEAFF
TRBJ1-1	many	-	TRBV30	TGTGCCTGGAATCGTCCGAACACTGAAGCTTTCTTT	CAWNRPNTEAFF
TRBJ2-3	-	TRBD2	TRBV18	TGTGCCAGCTCCCCCACACTAACTAGCGGGAAGACAGATACGCAGTATTTT	CASSPTLTSGKTDTQYF
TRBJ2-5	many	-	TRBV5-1	TGCGCCAGCAGCGACGAATCCGGTCTCGGGGAGACCCAGTACTTC	CASSDESGLGETQYF
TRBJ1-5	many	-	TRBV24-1	TGTGCCACCAGCGCGGACGGCGGAGATGGCAATCAGCCCCAGCATTTT	CATSADGGDGNQPQHF
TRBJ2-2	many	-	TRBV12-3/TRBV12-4	TGTGCCAGCTTGCTAGTTGGGGAGCTGTTTTTT	CASLLVGELFF
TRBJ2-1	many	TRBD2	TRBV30	TGTGCCTGGAGTGGCGGCGGGGGCTACAATGAGCAGTTCTTC	CAWSGGGGYNEQFF
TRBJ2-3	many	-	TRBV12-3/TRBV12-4	TGTGCCAGCAGCCACCATCGGGGCACAGATACGCAGTATTTT	CASSHHRGTDTQYF
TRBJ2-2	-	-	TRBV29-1	TGCAGCTCCCGCCCAGACCCTGGGGGGGAGCTGTTTTTT	CSSRPDPGGELFF
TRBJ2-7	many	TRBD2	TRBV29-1	TGCAGCGTTGTTCCTAGCGGGGGATACGAGCAGTACTTC	CSVVPSGGYEQYF
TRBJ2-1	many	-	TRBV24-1	TGTGCCACCAGTGGTCGGGAGACAGATGAGCAGTTCTTC	CATSGRETDEQFF
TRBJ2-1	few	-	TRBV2	TGTGCCAGCAAGAAGGACACCTACAATGAGCAGTTCTTC	CASKKDTYNEQFF
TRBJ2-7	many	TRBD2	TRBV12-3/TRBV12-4	TGTGCCAGCAGTAGCGGGAGAAACTACGAGCAGTACTTC	CASSSGRNYEQYF
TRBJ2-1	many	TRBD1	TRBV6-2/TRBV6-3	TGTGCCAGCAGTGAAAGAACAGGGGGCACGTATGAGCAGTTCTTC	CASSERTGGTYEQFF
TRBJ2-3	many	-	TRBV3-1	TGTGCCAGCAGCGACGCAGTTGAGGATACGCAGTATTTT	CASSDAVEDTQYF
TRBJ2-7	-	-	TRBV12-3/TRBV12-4	TGTGCCAGCATCCAGGTCGCGGAAAAGGGGGGCAGCTTCTACTACGAGCAGTACTTC	CASIQVAEKGGSFYYEQYF
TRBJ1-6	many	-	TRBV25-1	TGTGCCAGCAGTGAATATGGGTCCAGGACCACCGGCAATTCACCCCTCCACTTT	CASSEYGSRTTGNSPLHF
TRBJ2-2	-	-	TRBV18	TGTGCCAGCTCACCCTTCGGTAACACCGGGGAGCTGTTTTTT	CASSPFGNTGELFF
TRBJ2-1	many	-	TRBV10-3	TGTGCCATCAGCAGGGAGTCCTACAATGAGCAGTTCTTC	CAISRESYNEQFF
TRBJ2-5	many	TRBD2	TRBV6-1	TGTGCCAGCAGTCGTTTAACTAGCCGGGGGGGAGAGACCCAGTACTTC	CASSRLTSRGGETQYF
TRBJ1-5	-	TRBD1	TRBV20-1	TGCAGTGCTAGTGTGGACAGGGATCAGCCCCAGCATTTT	CSASVDRDQPQHF
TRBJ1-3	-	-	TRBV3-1	TGTGCCAGCAGCCAAGGCCCGCGGGATCTCTCTGGAAACACCATATATTTT	CASSQGPRDLSGNTIYF
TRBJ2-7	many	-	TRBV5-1	TGCGCCAGCAGCCCCTTCCCGGGCCTCAACTACGAGCAGTACTTC	CASSPFPGLNYEQYF
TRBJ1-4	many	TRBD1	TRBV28	TGTGCCAGCACTGGGACAGAGTTGTTTTTT	CASTGTELFF
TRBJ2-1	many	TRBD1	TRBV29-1	TGCAGCGTTGTGGGACAGGGCCACCCCTACAATGAGCAGTTCTTC	CSVVGQGHPYNEQFF
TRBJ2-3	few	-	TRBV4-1	TGCGCCAGCAGCCAACTGCCAGGCAGCACAGATACGCAGTATTTT	CASSQLPGSTDTQYF
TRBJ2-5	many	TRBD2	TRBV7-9	TGTGCCAGCATCCCCCGGGTAGCGGGAGGAAAAGAGACCCAGTACTTC	CASIPRVAGGKETQYF
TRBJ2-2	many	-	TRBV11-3	TGTGCCAGCAGCTTTTATTCAGCCGAGTGGACCGGGGAGCTGTTTTTT	CASSFYSAEWTGELFF
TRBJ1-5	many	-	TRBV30	TGTGCCGCCCAGAGAGATAGCAATCAGCCCCAGCATTTT	CAAQRDSNQPQHF
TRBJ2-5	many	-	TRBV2	TGTGCCAGCAGGCGCGCTTCTCTGGGTGCAGGAGGGCCCGGCCGCGAGACCCAGTACTTC	CASRRASLGAGGPGRETQYF
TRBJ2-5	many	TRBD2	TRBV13	TGTGCCAGCAGCCCACCGGGACTAGCGTATCAAGAGACCCAGTACTTC	CASSPPGLAYQETQYF
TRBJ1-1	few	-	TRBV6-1	TGTGCCAGCTTACGTCCGGGACGGAACACTGAAGCTTTCTTT	CASLRPGRNTEAFF
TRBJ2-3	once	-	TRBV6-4	TGTGCCAGCAGTGACTCAGAACTAGATACGCAGTATTTT	CASSDSELDTQYF
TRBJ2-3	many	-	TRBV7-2	TGTGCCAGCAGCGCTAGCACAGATACGCAGTATTTT	CASSASTDTQYF
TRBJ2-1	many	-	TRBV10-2	TGCGCCAGCATGTCGCACAATGAGCAGTTCTTC	CASMSHNEQFF
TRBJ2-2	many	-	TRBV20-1	TGCAGTGCTAGAGACGTGAACACCGGGGAGCTGTTTTTT	CSARDVNTGELFF
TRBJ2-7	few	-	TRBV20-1	TGCAGTGCCAAGGACATCTCCTACGAGCAGTACTTC	CSAKDISYEQYF
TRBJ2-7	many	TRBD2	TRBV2	TGTGCCAGCAGTGAGTCTCGGCTAGCGGGTACCTACGAGCAGTACTTC	CASSESRLAGTYEQYF
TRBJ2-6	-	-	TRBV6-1	TGTGCCAGCCGGACACCGTCTGGGGCCAACGTCCTGACTTTC	CASRTPSGANVLTF
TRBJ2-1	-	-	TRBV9	TGTGCCAGCAGCGTAGCCCCGGGGGCCATGAATGAGCAGTTCTTC	CASSVAPGAMNEQFF
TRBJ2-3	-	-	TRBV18	TGTGCCAGCTCACTCCCCGGGGGTGGCACAGATACGCAGTATTTT	CASSLPGGGTDTQYF
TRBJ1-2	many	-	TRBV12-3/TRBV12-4	TGTGCCACTACCCTAGGGGCGTATGGCTACACCTTC	CATTLGAYGYTF
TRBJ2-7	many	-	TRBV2	TGTGCCAGCAGCCCACGTCTAGACTCCTACGAGCAGTACTTC	CASSPRLDSYEQYF
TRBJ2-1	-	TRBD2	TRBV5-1	TGCGCCAGCAGCTGGGGCCCTAGCGGGGGTTACAATGAGCAGTTCTTC	CASSWGPSGGYNEQFF
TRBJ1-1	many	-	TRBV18	TGTGCCAGCAGCCGGGGGGACACTGAAGCTTTCTTT	CASSRGDTEAFF
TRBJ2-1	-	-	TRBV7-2	TGTGCCAGCAGCCAAGGGGGGGAGGGCTGGGGCAATGAGCAGTTCTTC	CASSQGGEGWGNEQFF
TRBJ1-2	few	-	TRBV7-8	TGTGCCAGCAGCTTAGTAGATCGCCGGGGGGGCTACACCTTC	CASSLVDRRGGYTF
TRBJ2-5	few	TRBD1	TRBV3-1	TGTGCCAGCAGCCAGAGGGGGCTGGGTGAGACCCAGTACTTC	CASSQRGLGETQYF
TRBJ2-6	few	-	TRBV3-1	TGTGCCAGCAGCCAAGAGACGCCCTCTGGGGCCAACGTCCTGACTTTC	CASSQETPSGANVLTF